A single sample is the source of the 17 T cell receptor beta chains below, sequenced in a study of T cells in women clearing cervical HPV infection. Generated by immunoSEQ multiplex PCR, the TCRdb table keeps only in-frame clones and is missing some. Its clone listing holds tens of thousands of clones. The source material was blood buffy coat. These receptors all stem from a woman aged 18-70 years with a cervical HPV16 infection that either progressed to CIN3+ or cleared (not recorded which).

A remark on this clone: Read data end 3 residues before the CDR3 end; the end is taken from the germline J gene. The J gene is TRBJ1-5, the V gene TRBV2; D unresolved. The V gene lost 2 bases and the J gene lost 9 bases, with 14 bases spanning the gap. The germline gives CDR1 SNHLY, CDR2 FYNNEI. CDR3 size: 14 residues. CDR3 bases read: TGTGCCAGCAGTGAATTGGCGGTCCAAGGGCCC. Translating it yields CASSELAVQGP. The whole CDR3 protein is CASSELAVQGPQHF. The entire variable domain, with the rest obtained from reference TRBV2 and TRBJ1-5, is as follows: EPEVTQTPSHQVTQMGQEVILRCVPISNHLYFYWYRQILGQKVEFLVSFYNNEISEKSEIFDDQFSVERPDGSNFTLKIRSTKLEDSAMYFCASSELAVQGPQHFGDGTRLSIL.

Remarks on this clone: Coverage ceases 3 residues before the CDR3 finishes, and the germline J gene fills in the end. Other DNA sequences in the sample encode the same CDR3. V is TRBV6-1 and J is TRBJ2-3; 8 bases align to TRBD2. In germline, CDR1 is MNHNS, CDR2 SASEGT. The CDR3 has 16 residues. With 3 bases clipped from V and 5 bases from J, the junction kept 10 bases outside the gene matches. CDR3 sequence reads: CASSEAGTGGGDTQYF. CDR3 DNA (partial): TGTGCCAGCAGTGAGGCCGGGACGGGAGGGGGAGATACG.

A word on this clone: The read stops 3 residues short of the end of the CDR3; the missing end is completed from the germline J gene. V usage is TRBV11-2 and J usage is TRBJ1-3; no clear D. Germline CDR1 is SGHAT and CDR2 is FQNNGV. V lost 5 bases to trimming and J lost 0 bases, with 8 bases between them. This CDR3 comprises 14 residues. The CDR3 protein is CASSPEFSGNTIYF. The CDR3 bases that were read are TGTGCCAGCAGCCCAGAGTTCTCTGGAAACACC.

A remark on this clone: The CDR3 goes on 3 residues after the read ends, and that part is filled in from the germline J gene. This chain uses TRBV7-8 with TRBJ2-7, with a possible D match to TRBD1 (5 bases). Germline CDR1 is SGHVS and CDR2 is FQNEAQ. Trimming pared 7 bases from V and 3 bases from J, leaving 16 bases between. CDR3 length: 14 amino acids. The sequenced CDR3 bases are TGTGCCAGCAAACTTAAGGACATGGGCTACGAG. Its translation: CASKLKDMGYE. In full, the CDR3 reads CASKLKDMGYEQYF.

In the case of this clone: The missing CDR3 end, 3 residues past where the read stops, is filled in from the germline J gene. V gene TRBV19 combines with J gene TRBJ1-5, with D tentatively TRBD1 (5 bases). Trimming removed 5 bases at V and 0 bases at J, with 8 bases between. The CDR3 runs to 14 residues. Germline V gene sequence: CDR1 LNHDA, CDR2 SQIVND (reference sequence). The CDR3 is CASSQGTSNQPQHF. The sequenced CDR3 bases are TGTGCCAGTAGTCAGGGAACTAGCAATCAGCCC.

This CDR3 reads CASSAGGWAEAFF. The CDR3 bases that were read are TGTGCCAGCAGTGCAGGGGGATGGGCTGAA. The gene calls are TRBV6-1 and TRBJ1-1; TRBD1 aligns across 7 bases. The CDR3 end falls 3 residues outside the read, so it is completed with the germline J gene. Germline lookup yields CDR1 MNHNS and CDR2 SASEGT. This CDR3 is built from 13 residues. V gave up 4 bases and J gave up 6 bases; unmatched junction bases: 5.

In the case of this clone: From the germline J gene comes the end of the CDR3, since the read stops 3 residues before it. The chain is built from TRBV6-4 and TRBJ2-1, with 7 bases identical to TRBD1. Trimming at V came to 4 bases and at J to 4 bases, leaving 7 bases not matched to a gene. CDR3 length equals 15 residues. The V gene's germline CDR1 is MRHNA and CDR2 SNTAGT. This CDR3 reads CASSVDRARYNEQFF. CDR3 DNA (partial): TGTGCCAGCAGTGTCGACAGGGCACGGTACAATGAG.

For this clone: The observed sequence ends 3 residues before the CDR3 terminus, with the missing tail filled in from the germline J gene. The gene calls are TRBV7-9 and TRBJ2-5; 8 bases align to TRBD2. CDR3 size: 15 residues. Germline V gene lookup returns CDR1 SEHNR and CDR2 FQNEAQ (reference sequence). CDR3 in amino acids: CASSPRWTSTDTQYF. CDR3 DNA (partial): TGTGCCAGCAGCCCCCGCTGGACTAGCACAGATACC.

As concerns this clone: The DNA ends 3 residues before the CDR3 does, and the rest of the CDR3 is filled in from the germline J gene. The chain has TRBV5-1 and TRBJ2-7; no clear D gene. V lost 4 bases to trimming and J lost 4 bases, with 18 bases between them. The CDR3 covers 15 residues. Germline CDR1 reads SGHRS; CDR2 reads YFSETQ. The CDR3 reads CASSRSPSESYEQYF. The CDR3 DNA, read in part, is TGCGCCAGCAGCAGAAGCCCCAGCGAGTCTTACGAG.

Comment on this clone: With the read ending 3 residues before the CDR3 end, the germline J gene is used to fill in that end. The V gene is TRBV10-3, the J gene TRBJ1-2; D is ambiguous. The germline V gene encodes CDR1 ENHRY and CDR2 SYGVKD. This CDR3 contains 16 residues. The CDR3 bases that were read are TGTGCCATCAGTGACCCCCTCCGCGGGCAATTGAAGGGC. Translated, it gives CAISDPLRGQLKG. The whole CDR3 protein is CAISDPLRGQLKGYTF.

Notes on this clone: The CDR3 goes on 3 residues after the read ends, and that part is filled in from the germline J gene. This chain uses TRBV7-3 with TRBJ2-3, with 13 positions matching TRBD2. Germline assignment: CDR1 SGHTA and CDR2 FQGTGA. Germline trimming cut 5 bases from V and 6 bases from J; bases unmatched to any gene: 8. This CDR3 comprises 16 residues. The CDR3 bases that were read are TGTGCCAGCAGCCACCCGGGGACTAGCGGGGCGGATACG. Its protein is CASSHPGTSGADT. The complete CDR3 protein is CASSHPGTSGADTQYF. Full variable domain (remainder filled in from reference TRBV7-3 and TRBJ2-3): GAGVSQTPSNKVTEKGKYVELRCDPISGHTALYWYRQSLGQGPEFLIYFQGTGAADDSGLPNDRFFAVRPEGSVSTLKIQRTERGDSAVYLCASSHPGTSGADTQYFGPGTRLTVL.

Note on this clone: Read coverage stops 3 residues before the CDR3 terminus; the germline J gene supplies the remainder. The rearrangement joins TRBV4-1 to TRBJ1-5; 7 nucleotides line up with TRBD1. The CDR3 runs 15 residues. The ends lost 7 bases at V and 7 bases at J; junction bases unmatched: 13. Per the germline V gene, CDR1 is MGHRA and CDR2 is YSYEKL. The CDR3 sequence: CASNLYPTGKQPQHF. CDR3 bases read: TGCGCCAGCAACCTTTACCCGACAGGGAAACAGCCC.

Comment on this clone: The read ends 3 residues before the CDR3 terminus; that terminus is restored from the germline J gene. The chain carries TRBV18 and TRBJ2-2; TRBD1 agrees at 10 bases. The CDR3 has 17 residues. Per the germline V gene, CDR1 is KGHSH and CDR2 is LQKENI. The V gene end was trimmed by 1 base and the J gene end by 4 bases; junction bases not matched to a gene: 6. CDR3 DNA (partial): TGTGCCAGCTCACCACGAGACAGGGGGCGAGGCACCGGGGAG. Protein product: CASSPRDRGRGTGE. The CDR3, in full, reads CASSPRDRGRGTGELFF. Full variable domain (rest looked up from reference TRBV18 and TRBJ2-2): NAGVMQNPRHLVRRRGQEARLRCSPMKGHSHVYWYRQLPEEGLKFMVYLQKENIIDESGMPKERFSAEFPKEGPSILRIQQVVRGDSAAYFCASSPRDRGRGTGELFFGEGSRLTVL.

About this clone itself: The read stops 3 residues short of the end of the CDR3; the missing end is completed from the germline J gene. The V gene is TRBV18, the J gene TRBJ2-4; 9 bases are a match to TRBD1. This CDR3 region has 14 residues. CDR1 and CDR2 from the germline V gene are KGHSH and LQKENI. CDR3 in amino acids: CASSKDRGDYGQYF. The part of the CDR3 DNA that was read is TGTGCCAGCTCAAAGGACAGGGGAGACTATGGT.

As to this clone: The sequence runs out 3 residues before the end of the CDR3; the remainder is reconstructed from the germline J gene. This chain connects TRBV30 to TRBJ1-4; D unresolved. Germline V CDR1 and CDR2: GTSNPN, SVGIG (reference sequence). Between the trimmed V and J ends, which lost 3 bases and 0 bases, there was a span of 11 bases. The CDR3 sequence is 15 residues long. The CDR3 loop is CAWRRGRTTNEKLFF. Partial CDR3 DNA: TGTGCCTGGAGACGAGGCAGGACAACTAATGAAAAA.

Comment on this clone: The read gets to within 3 residues of the CDR3 end, and the germline J gene fills in the rest. The rearrangement joins TRBV5-6 to TRBJ1-2; D uncertain. Germline V gene lookup returns CDR1 SGHDT and CDR2 YYEEEE. This CDR3 has 14 amino acids. CDR3: CASSLSFRGRGYTF. CDR3 bases read: TGTGCCAGCAGCTTGAGTTTTCGGGGAAGAGGC.

A remark on this clone: The read falls 3 residues short of the CDR3 end, and the missing part is taken from the germline J gene. The rearrangement links TRBV7-8 to TRBJ2-7; tentative D call: TRBD1 (5 bases). CDR1 SGHVS and CDR2 FQNEAQ come from the germline V gene. The V end lost 1 base, the J end lost 2 bases, and 9 bases lay between the germline ends. The CDR3 is 14 amino acids. CDR3 in amino acids: CASSLEKGTYEQYF. CDR3 DNA, as far as it was read: TGTGCCAGCAGCTTAGAAAAGGGGACCTACGAG.